This T cell receptor (beta chain) comes out of a study of CXCR3-negative and CXCR3-positive naive CD8 T cells. This CDR3 spans 14 amino acids. Looked up from germline, CDR1 is SSHAT and CDR2 is FNYEAQ (reference sequence). 5' RACE with UMI labels generated the TRB cDNA libraries. TCRdb reprocessed the 5' RACE reads and keeps a single row for each CDR3 protein, giving no DNA. The sample totals some 41,000 distinct CDR3 sequences. Comments on this clonotype: The antigen remains unidentified.

Study-wide results and limits: The study found comparably high diversity in both naive subsets and much lower diversity in memory CD8+ cells. Naive cells, whether CXCR3-negative or CXCR3-positive, had similar TRBV-TRBJ usage, while memory cells differed.

This chain links TRBV7-7 with TRBJ2-7; TCRdb proposes TRBD2, but this gene call is untestable without DNA. This receptor was identified in a human donor in good health. Some clones in this sample may be carry-over from other donors' samples. The specimen sequenced was memory CD8+ T cells from blood. The CDR3 reads CASSLLAGGYEQYF.